This T cell receptor (beta chain) stems from a study of Ad26.COV2.S vaccination and SARS-CoV-2 variants. The sample's treatment: some 20 received Ad26.COV2.S at low or high dose, single or two shots; several received placebo; per-sample allocation not given. It was on day 63 after the first vaccine or placebo injection that samples were taken. In germline, CDR1 is MNHEY, CDR2 SVGEGT. CDR3 size: 16 residues. V lost 3 bases to trimming and J lost 5 bases, with 19 bases between them. Libraries were prepared by immunoSEQ multiplex PCR; TCRdb keeps only in-frame clonotypes and omits some of them. The table lists around 380,000 clones, 80% to 90% of them singletons, with around 3.4% in the top ten.

The sequence came from a person aged 18 to 59 who received the Ad26.COV2.S COVID-19 vaccine or a placebo. The genes are TRBV6-2 or TRBV6-3 and TRBJ1-2, with TRBD1 as a possible D gene (6 bases). The starting material was peripheral blood, obtained in a trial of Ad26.COV2.S vaccine versus placebo. In DNA form, the CDR3 reads TGTGCCAGCAGTTATACCCGGGACAATCACTTTTATGGCTACACCTTC. Translated, it gives CASSYTRDNHFYGYTF.